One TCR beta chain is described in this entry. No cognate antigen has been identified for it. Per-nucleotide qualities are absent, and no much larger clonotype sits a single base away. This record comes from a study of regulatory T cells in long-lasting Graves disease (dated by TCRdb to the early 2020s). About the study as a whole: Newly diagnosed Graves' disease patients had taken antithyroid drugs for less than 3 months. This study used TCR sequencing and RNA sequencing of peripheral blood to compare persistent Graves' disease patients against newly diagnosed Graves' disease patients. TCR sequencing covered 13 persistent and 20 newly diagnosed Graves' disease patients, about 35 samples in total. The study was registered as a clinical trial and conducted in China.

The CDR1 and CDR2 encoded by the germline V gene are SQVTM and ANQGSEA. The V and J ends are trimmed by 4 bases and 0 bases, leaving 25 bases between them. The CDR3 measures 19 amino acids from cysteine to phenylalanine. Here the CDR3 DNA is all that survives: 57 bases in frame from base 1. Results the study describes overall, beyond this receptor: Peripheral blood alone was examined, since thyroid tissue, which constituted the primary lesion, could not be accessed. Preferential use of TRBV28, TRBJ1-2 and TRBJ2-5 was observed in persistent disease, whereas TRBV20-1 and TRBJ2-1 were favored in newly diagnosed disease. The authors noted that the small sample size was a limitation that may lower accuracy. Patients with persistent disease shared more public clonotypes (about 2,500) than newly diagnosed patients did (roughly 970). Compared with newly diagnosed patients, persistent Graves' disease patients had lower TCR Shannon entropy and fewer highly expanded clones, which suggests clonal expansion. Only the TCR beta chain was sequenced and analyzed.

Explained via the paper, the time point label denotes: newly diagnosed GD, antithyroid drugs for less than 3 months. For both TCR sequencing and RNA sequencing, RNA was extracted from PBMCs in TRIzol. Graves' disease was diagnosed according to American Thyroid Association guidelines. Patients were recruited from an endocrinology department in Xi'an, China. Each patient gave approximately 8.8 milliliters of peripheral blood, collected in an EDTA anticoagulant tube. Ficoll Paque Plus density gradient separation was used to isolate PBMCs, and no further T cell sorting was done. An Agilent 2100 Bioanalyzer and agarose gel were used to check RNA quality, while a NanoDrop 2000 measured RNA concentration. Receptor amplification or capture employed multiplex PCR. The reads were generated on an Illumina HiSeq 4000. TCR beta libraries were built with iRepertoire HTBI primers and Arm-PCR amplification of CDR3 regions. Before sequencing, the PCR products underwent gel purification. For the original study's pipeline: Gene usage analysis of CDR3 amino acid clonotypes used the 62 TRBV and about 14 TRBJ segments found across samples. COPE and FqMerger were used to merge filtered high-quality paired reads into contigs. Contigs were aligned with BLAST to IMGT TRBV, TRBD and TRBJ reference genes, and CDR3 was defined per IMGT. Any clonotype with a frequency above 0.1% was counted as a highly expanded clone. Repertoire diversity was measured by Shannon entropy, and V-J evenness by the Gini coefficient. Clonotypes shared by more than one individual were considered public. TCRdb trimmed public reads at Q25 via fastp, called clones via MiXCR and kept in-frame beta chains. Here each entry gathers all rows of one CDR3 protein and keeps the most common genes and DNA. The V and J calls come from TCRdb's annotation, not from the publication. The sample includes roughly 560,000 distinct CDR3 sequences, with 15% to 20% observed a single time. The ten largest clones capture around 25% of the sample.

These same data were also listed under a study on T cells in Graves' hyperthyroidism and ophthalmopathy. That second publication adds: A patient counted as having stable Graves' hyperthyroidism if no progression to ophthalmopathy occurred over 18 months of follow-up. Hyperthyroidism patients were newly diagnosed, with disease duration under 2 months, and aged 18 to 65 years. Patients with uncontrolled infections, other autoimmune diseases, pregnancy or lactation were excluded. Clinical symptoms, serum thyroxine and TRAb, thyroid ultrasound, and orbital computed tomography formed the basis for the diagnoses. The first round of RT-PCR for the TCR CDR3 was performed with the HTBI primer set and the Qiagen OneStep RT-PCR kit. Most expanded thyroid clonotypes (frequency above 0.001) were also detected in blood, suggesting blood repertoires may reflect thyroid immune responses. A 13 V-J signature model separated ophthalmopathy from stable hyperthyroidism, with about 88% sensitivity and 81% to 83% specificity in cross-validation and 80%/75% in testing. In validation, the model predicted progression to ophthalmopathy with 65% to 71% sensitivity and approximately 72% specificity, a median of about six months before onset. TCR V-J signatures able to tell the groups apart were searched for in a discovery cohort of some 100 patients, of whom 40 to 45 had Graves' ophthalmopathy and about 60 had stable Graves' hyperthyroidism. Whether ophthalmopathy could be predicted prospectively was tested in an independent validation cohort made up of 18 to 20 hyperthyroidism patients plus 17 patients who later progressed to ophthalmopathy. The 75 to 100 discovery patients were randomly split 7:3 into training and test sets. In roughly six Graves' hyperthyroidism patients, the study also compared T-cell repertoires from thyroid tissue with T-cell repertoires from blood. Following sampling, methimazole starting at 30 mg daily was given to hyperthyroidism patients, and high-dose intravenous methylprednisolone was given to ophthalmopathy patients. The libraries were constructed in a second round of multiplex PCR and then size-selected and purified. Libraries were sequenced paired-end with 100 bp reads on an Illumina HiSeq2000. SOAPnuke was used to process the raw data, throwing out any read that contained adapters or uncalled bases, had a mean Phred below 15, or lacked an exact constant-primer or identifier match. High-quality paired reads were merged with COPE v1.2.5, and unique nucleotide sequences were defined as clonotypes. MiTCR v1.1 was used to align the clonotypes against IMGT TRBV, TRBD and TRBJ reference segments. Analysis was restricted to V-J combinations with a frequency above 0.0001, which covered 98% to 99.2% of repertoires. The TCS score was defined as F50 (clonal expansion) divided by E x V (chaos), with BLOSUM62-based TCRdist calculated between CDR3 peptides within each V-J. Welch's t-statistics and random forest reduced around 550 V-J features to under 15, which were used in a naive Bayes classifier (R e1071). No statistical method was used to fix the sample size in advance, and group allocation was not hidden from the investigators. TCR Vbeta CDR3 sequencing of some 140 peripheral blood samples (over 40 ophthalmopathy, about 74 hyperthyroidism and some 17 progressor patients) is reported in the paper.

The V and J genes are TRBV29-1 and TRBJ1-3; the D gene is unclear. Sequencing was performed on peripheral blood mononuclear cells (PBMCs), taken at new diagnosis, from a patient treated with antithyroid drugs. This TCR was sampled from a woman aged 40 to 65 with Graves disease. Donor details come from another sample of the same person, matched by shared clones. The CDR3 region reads CSVGLDPPPPGSSGNTIYF. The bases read TGCAGCGTTGGCCTCGACCCCCCTCCGCCCGGGAGCTCTGGAAACACCATATATTTT.